This entry is about one T cell receptor (beta chain). The antigen is unknown. The data derive from a study of monozygotic twins with inflammatory bowel disease. Study observations and caveats: Different T cell subtypes could not be distinguished. Compared with healthy twins, IBD patients shared fewer clonotypes with others, especially with disease activity.

The germline V gene encodes CDR1 DFQATT and CDR2 SNEGSKA (reference sequence). The CDR3 is 14 residues long. The TCR libraries each used total RNA (around 3,500 ng per library). TCRdb re-called the 5' RACE reads; every CDR3 protein appears as one record, without DNA. The record lists 400,000 to 500,000 distinct CDR3 sequences, of which the ten most abundant hold 2% to 3%. This receptor was obtained from a human donor with ulcerative colitis or Crohn's disease, or a healthy co-twin of an affected twin (not recorded which). V usage is TRBV20-1 and J usage is TRBJ1-1; no DNA is available, so the TRBD1 call from TCRdb remains unchecked. The sequencing input was blood. The CDR3 here is CSARDGRTAGEAFF.